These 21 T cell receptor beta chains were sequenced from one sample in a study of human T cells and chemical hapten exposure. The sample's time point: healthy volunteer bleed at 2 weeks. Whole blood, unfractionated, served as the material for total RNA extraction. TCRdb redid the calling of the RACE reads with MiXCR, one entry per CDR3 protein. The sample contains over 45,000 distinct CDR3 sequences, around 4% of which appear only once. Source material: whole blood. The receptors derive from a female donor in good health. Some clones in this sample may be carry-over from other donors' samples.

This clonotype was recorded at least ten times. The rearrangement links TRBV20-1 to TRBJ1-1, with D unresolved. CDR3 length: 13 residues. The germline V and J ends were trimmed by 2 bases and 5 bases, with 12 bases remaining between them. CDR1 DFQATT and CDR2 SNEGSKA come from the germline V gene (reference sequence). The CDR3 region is CSARITAGTEAFF. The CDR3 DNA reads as TGCAGTGCTAGAATCACGGCTGGGACTGAAGCTTTCTTT.

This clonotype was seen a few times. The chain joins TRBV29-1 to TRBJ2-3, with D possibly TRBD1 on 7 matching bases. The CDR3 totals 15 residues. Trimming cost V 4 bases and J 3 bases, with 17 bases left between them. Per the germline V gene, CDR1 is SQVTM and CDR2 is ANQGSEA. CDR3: CSVGSPGGYTDTQYF. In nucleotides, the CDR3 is TGCAGCGTTGGGTCGCCAGGGGGGTATACAGATACGCAGTATTTT.

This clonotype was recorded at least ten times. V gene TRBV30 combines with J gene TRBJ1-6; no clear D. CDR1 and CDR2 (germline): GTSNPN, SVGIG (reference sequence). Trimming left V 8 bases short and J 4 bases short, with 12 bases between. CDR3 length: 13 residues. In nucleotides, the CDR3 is TGTGCCCTCGGCAGGCCTTATAATTCACCCCTCCACTTT. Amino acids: CALGRPYNSPLHF.

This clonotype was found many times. The CDR3 sequence is CASSVADEATDTQYF. In DNA, the CDR3 is TGTGCCAGCAGCGTAGCTGATGAAGCCACAGATACGCAGTATTTT. This chain uses TRBV9 with TRBJ2-3, with D hard to call. The V gene lost 0 bases and the J gene lost 2 bases, with 10 bases spanning the gap. The CDR3 runs 15 residues. Looked up from germline, CDR1 is SGDLS and CDR2 is YYNGEE.

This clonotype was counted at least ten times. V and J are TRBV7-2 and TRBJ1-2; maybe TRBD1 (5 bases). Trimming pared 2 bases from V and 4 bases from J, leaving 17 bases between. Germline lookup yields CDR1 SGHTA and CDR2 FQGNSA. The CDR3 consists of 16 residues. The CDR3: CASSLILQVVSYGYTF. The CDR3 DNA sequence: TGTGCCAGCAGCTTAATTTTACAGGTCGTATCCTATGGCTACACCTTC.

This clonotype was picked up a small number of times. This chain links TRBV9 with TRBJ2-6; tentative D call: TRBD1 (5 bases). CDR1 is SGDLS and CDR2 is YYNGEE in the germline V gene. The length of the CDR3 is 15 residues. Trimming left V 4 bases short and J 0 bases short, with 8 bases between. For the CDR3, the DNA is TGTGCCAGCAGCATCAGGGACTCTGGGGCCAACGTCCTGACTTTC. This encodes CASSIRDSGANVLTF.

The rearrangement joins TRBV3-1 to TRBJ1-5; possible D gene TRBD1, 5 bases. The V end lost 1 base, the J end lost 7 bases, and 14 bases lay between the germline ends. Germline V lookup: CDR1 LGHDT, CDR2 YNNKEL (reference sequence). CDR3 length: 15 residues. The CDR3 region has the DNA TGTGCCAGCAGCCAAGGGGGATACGGGGGGCAGCCCCAGCATTTT. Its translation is CASSQGGYGGQPQHF.

The CDR3 coding sequence is TGCAGCGTTGAGGTTAGCTTACGCGGCTACACCTTC. Translated: CSVEVSLRGYTF. The chain carries TRBV29-1 and TRBJ1-2; D is unclear. The V end lost 3 bases, the J end lost 8 bases, and 13 bases lay between the germline ends. Germline values: CDR1 SQVTM, CDR2 ANQGSEA. The length of the CDR3 is 12 residues. The full variable domain, completed using reference TRBV29-1 and TRBJ1-2, is SAVISQKPSRDICQRGTSLTIQCQVDSQVTMMFWYRQQPGQSLTLIATANQGSEATYESGFVIDKFPISRPNLTFSTLTVSNMSPEDSSIYLCSVEVSLRGYTFGSGTRLTVV.

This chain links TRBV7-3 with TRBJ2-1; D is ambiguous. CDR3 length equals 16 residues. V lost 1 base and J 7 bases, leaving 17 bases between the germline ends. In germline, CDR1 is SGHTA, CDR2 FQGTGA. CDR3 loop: CASSLNPPGPSNEQFF. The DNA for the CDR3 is TGTGCCAGCAGCTTAAATCCCCCCGGACCTAGTAATGAGCAGTTCTTC.

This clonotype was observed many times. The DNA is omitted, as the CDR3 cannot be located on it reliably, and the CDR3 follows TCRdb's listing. This CDR3 is CASSSSGNEQYF. V gene TRBV6-6 combines with J gene TRBJ2-7. The CDR3 adds up to 12 amino acids, both ends counted. Germline CDR1 is MNHNY and CDR2 is SVGAGI (reference sequence).

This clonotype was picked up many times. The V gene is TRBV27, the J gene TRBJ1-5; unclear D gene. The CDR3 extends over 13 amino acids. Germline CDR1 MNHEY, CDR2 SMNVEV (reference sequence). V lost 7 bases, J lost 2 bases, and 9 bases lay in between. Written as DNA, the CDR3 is TGTGCCAGCAAACCCTATGGCAATCAGCCCCAGCATTTT. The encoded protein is CASKPYGNQPQHF.

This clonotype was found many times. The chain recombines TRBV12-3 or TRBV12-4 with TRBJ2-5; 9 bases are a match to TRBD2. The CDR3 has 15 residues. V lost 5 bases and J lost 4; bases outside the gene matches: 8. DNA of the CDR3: TGTGCCAGCAGTCCGCCGGGACTAGCCCGAGAGACCCAGTACTTC. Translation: CASSPPGLARETQYF.

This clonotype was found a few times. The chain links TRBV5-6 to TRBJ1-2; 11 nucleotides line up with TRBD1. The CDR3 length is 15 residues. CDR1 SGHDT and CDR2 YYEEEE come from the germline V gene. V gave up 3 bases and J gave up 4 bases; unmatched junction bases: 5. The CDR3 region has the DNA TGTGCCAGCAGCTGGGGACAGGGGGGATCCTATGGCTACACCTTC. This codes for CASSWGQGGSYGYTF.

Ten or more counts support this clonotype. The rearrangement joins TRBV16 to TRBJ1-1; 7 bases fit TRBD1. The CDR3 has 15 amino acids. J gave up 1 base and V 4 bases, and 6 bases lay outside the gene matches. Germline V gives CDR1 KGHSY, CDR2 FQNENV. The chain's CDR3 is CASSPGGRSNTEAFF. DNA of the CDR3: TGTGCCAGCAGCCCAGGGGGGAGGTCGAACACTGAAGCTTTCTTT.

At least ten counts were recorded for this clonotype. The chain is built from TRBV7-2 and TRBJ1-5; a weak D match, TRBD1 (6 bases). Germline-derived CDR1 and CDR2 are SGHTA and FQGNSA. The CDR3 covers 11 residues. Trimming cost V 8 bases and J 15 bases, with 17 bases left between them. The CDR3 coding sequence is TGTGCCAGCGGGGATTGGGGGCCCGGGCATTTT. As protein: CASGDWGPGHF.

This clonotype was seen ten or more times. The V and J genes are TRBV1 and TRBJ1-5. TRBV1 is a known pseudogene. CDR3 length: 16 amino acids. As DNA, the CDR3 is TGCACCAGCAGCCAAGACGGCAGGTATAGCAATCAGCCCCAGCATTTT. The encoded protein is CTSSQDGRYSNQPQHF.

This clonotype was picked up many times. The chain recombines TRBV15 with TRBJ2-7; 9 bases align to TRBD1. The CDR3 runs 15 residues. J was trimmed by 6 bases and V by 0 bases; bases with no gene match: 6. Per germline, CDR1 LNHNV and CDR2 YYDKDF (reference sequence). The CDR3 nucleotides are TGTGCCACCAGCAGAGAGCTAGGACAGGGGTTCGAGCAGTACTTC. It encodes CATSRELGQGFEQYF.

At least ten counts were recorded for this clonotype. CDR3 protein: CAISAGMDYNSPLHF. In DNA form, the CDR3 reads TGTGCCATCAGTGCAGGGATGGACTATAATTCACCCCTCCACTTT. J is TRBJ1-6 and V is TRBV10-3; weak D call: TRBD1 (5 bases). The CDR3 length is 15 residues. Germline lookup yields CDR1 ENHRY and CDR2 SYGVKD. The V end was cut by 4 bases, the J end by 3 bases, with 10 bases between.

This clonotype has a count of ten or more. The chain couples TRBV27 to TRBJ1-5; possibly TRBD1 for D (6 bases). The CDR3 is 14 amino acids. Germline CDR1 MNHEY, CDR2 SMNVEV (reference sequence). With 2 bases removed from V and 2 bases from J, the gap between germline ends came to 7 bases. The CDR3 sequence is CASSLRQGNQPQHF. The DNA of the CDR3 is TGTGCCAGCAGTTTAAGACAGGGCAATCAGCCCCAGCATTTT.

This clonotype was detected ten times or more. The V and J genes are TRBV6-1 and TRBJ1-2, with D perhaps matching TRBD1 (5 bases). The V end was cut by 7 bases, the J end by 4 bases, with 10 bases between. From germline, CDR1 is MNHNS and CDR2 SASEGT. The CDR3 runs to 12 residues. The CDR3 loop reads CASTRGGYGYTF. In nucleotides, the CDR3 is TGTGCCAGCACGAGGGGAGGCTATGGCTACACCTTC.

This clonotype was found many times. The CDR3 loop is CASSLGQFGYQPQHF. CDR3 sequence (DNA): TGTGCCAGCAGCTTGGGGCAGTTTGGATATCAGCCCCAGCATTTT. V usage is TRBV5-5 and J usage is TRBJ1-5; unclear D gene. With 0 bases removed from V and 5 bases from J, the gap between germline ends came to 12 bases. The germline V gene has CDR1 SGHKS and CDR2 YYEKEE (reference sequence). The CDR3 runs 15 residues.